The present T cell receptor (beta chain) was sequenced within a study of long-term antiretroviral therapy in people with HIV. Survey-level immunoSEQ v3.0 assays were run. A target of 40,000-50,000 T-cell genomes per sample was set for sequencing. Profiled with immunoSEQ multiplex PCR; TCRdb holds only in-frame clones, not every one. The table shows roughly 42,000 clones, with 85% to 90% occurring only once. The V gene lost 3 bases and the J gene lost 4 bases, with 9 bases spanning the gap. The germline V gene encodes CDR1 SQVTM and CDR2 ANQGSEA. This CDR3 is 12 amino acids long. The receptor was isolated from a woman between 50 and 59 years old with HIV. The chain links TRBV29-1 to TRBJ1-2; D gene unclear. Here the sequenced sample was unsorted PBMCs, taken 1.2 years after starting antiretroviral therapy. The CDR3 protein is CSVDPGAYGYTF. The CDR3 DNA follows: TGCAGCGTTGATCCGGGTGCCTATGGCTACACCTTC.